This T cell receptor beta chain was recovered during a study of CD8+ T cells in alopecia areata. Treatment indicated: oral pan-JAK inhibitor, 5-10 mg twice daily. The V end lost 4 bases, the J end lost 3 bases, and 15 bases lay between the germline ends. CDR1 is GTSNPN and CDR2 is SVGIG in the germline V gene (reference sequence). The CDR3 has 14 amino acids. As the sequencing template, cDNA was produced by extracting RNA and reverse transcribing it. The method was immunoSEQ multiplex PCR; TCRdb's version includes in-frame clones alone and lacks a portion of them. The table includes 150,000 to 250,000 clones, about three fifths detected once.

This TCR was sampled from a human donor with alopecia areata. Sample: CD4+ T cells sorted from blood, taken at week 4, from a patient treated with tofacitinib. The V gene is TRBV30, the J gene TRBJ1-2, with D possibly matching TRBD1 (6 bases). The CDR3 bases are TGTGCCTGGACAGGGGCGCGAGAATACTATGGCTACACCTTC. Protein: CAWTGAREYYGYTF.